Reported below is one T cell receptor beta chain. Its antigen is unidentified. The repertoire was sequenced with immunoSEQ multiplex PCR; TCRdb's copy has only in-frame clones and lacks some. The sample lists 99,000 or so clones, 86% occurring once. This sample was taken from a study of cytomegalovirus exposure and HLA in healthy donors. Overall study results and limits: Among the CMV-associated chains, a few were confirmed in vitro as specific for CMV antigens. TCR beta chains numbering more than 150 were designated cytomegalovirus-associated.

The J segment lost 0 bases and the V segment lost 11 bases, leaving 9 bases of the junction unmatched. This CDR3 contains 15 residues. Germline V gene sequence: CDR1 ENHRY, CDR2 SYGVKD. The sequencing sample was made of PBMCs. The receptor was isolated from a young woman in good health and CMV-seropositive. The V gene is TRBV10-3, the J gene TRBJ2-3, with 9 bases identical to TRBD2. CDR3 loop: CASRSSGTSTDTQYF. CDR3 DNA sequence: TGTGCCTCGAGATCTAGCGGGACTAGCACAGATACGCAGTATTTT.